The 6 T cell receptor beta chains below were found in one sample sequenced in a study of OX40 agonist ivuxolimab in advanced cancers. The method was immunoSEQ multiplex PCR; TCRdb's version includes in-frame clones alone and lacks a portion of them. The data show tens of thousands of clones, more than 75% seen once. Sequences were derived from CD4+ or CD8+ T cells sorted from blood, sampled in a trial of the OX40 agonist ivuxolimab. Receptor source: an adult with an advanced solid tumor such as melanoma, head and neck, liver or kidney cancer.

This chain joins TRBV5-1 and TRBJ1-1; the D gene is possibly TRBD1 (5 bases). This CDR3 contains 13 residues. Germline V CDR1 and CDR2: SGHRS, YFSETQ. Trimming pared 2 bases from V and 5 bases from J, leaving 10 bases between. In DNA, the CDR3 is TGCGCCAGCAGCTTAAAAGGGGAAACTGAAGCTTTCTTT. Translating it yields CASSLKGETEAFF.

The CDR3 DNA sequence: TGTGCCAGCAGTTTAATACAGGGAGGTGGCTACACCTTC. This sequence encodes CASSLIQGGGYTF. The genes are TRBV6-5 and TRBJ1-2; perhaps TRBD1 as D (6 bases). V dropped 4 bases and J dropped 7 bases, with 13 bases sitting between them. Looked up from germline, CDR1 is MNHEY and CDR2 is SVGAGI. CDR3 length: 13 amino acids.

V and J are TRBV2 and TRBJ1-5; possibly TRBD1 for D (6 bases). CDR3 size: 14 residues. Germline CDR1 SNHLY, CDR2 FYNNEI. V lost 3 bases, J lost 6 bases, and 12 bases lay in between. The CDR3 reads CASSERGGGQPQHF. The DNA for the CDR3 is TGTGCCAGCAGTGAGCGCGGGGGCGGTCAGCCCCAGCATTTT.

The rearrangement links TRBV6-1 to TRBJ1-1; 7 bases map to TRBD1. V gave up 6 bases and J gave up 4 bases; unmatched junction bases: 11. The germline V gene encodes CDR1 MNHNS and CDR2 SASEGT. CDR3 length equals 15 residues. This chain's CDR3 is CASSARQGWSTEAFF. CDR3 bases: TGTGCCAGCAGCGCGAGACAGGGATGGAGCACTGAAGCTTTCTTT.

The chain couples TRBV2 to TRBJ1-2, with D possibly matching TRBD1 (6 bases). CDR1 is SNHLY and CDR2 is FYNNEI in the germline V gene. The CDR3 loop spans 12 amino acids. V was shortened by 7 bases and J by 4 bases, with 10 bases between the two germline ends. This CDR3 reads CASMDSFYGYTF. As DNA, the CDR3 is TGTGCCAGCATGGACAGTTTCTATGGCTACACCTTC.

This clone was counted once. V and J are TRBV7-2 and TRBJ2-7, with TRBD2 identical over 8 bases. The J segment lost 6 bases and the V segment lost 4 bases, leaving 11 bases of the junction unmatched. This CDR3 comprises 15 residues. Germline values: CDR1 SGHTA, CDR2 FQGNSA. The CDR3 DNA reads TGTGCCAGCAGCTCCGTGCGGGGGGCCGGGCCCGAGCAGTACTTC. As protein: CASSSVRGAGPEQYF. Supplemented by reference TRBV7-2 and TRBJ2-7, the full variable domain reads GAGVSQSPSNKVTEKGKDVELRCDPISGHTALYWYRQSLGQGLEFLIYFQGNSAPDKSGLPSDRFSAERTGGSVSTLTIQRTQQEDSAVYLCASSSVRGAGPEQYFGPGTRLTVT.